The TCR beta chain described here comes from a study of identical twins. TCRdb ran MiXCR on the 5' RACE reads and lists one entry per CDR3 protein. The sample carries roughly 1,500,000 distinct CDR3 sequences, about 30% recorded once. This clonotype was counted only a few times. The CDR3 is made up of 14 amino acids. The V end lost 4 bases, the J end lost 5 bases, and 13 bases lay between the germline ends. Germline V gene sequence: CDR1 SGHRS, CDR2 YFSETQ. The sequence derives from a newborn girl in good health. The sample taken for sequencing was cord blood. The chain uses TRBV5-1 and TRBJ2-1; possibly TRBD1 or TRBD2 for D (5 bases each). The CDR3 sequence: CASSGTTTNNEQFF. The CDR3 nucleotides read TGCGCCAGCAGCGGGACGACTACGAACAATGAGCAGTTCTTC.